This T cell receptor beta chain was captured in a study of T-cell reconstitution after alpha-beta-depleted transplantation in children. Overall study results and limits: Newly produced T cells mostly provided counts and TCRbeta diversity after one year, as hyperexpanded clones declined.

The TCRbeta library was prepared with unique molecular identifiers. MiXCR, applied by TCRdb to the PCR reads, yields one record per CDR3 protein. The sample has 700,000 or so distinct CDR3 sequences; less than 15% are singletons. This clonotype appeared many times. What it binds is not known. The CDR3 spans 11 residues. Trimming cost V 6 bases and J 4 bases, with 7 bases left between them. Per the germline V gene, CDR1 is SQVTM and CDR2 is ANQGSEA. V usage is TRBV29-1 and J usage is TRBJ1-5; D is undetermined. The receptor was isolated from a girl aged 2-15 years with congenital amegakaryocytic thrombocytopenia, due to receive a stem cell transplant. Sample: PBMCs, taken before TCRalphabeta/CD19-depleted stem cell transplant. CDR3 loop: CSVGNNQPQHF. DNA for the CDR3: TGCAGCGTCGGAAATAATCAGCCCCAGCATTTT.